The entry below describes one T cell receptor beta chain. Original handling: Amplified reference gene primers provided the basis for estimating nucleated cell counts. Assay used: immunoSEQ multiplex PCR; TCRdb lists only in-frame clones, some missing. V and J calls and clone size are those listed in that table; D and trimming were worked out from the DNA. The sample has hundreds of thousands of clones; 90% to 95% are singletons. The data belong to a study of blood T cell repertoires in COVID-19. Study-wide context: Some COVID-19 samples were acute and others convalescent; all came from the United States, Italy and Spain.

V lost 4 bases and J lost 7, with 11 bases in between. Germline lookup yields CDR1 SGHNT and CDR2 YENEEA. The CDR3 covers 13 residues. The TCR was taken from a woman aged 18-29 years who had recovered from COVID-19. V usage is TRBV11-3 and J usage is TRBJ2-1, with D maybe TRBD2 (6 bases). Sample: peripheral blood. This CDR3 is CASSSRDWNEQFF. CDR3 bases: TGTGCCAGCAGCTCCCGGGACTGGAATGAGCAGTTCTTC.